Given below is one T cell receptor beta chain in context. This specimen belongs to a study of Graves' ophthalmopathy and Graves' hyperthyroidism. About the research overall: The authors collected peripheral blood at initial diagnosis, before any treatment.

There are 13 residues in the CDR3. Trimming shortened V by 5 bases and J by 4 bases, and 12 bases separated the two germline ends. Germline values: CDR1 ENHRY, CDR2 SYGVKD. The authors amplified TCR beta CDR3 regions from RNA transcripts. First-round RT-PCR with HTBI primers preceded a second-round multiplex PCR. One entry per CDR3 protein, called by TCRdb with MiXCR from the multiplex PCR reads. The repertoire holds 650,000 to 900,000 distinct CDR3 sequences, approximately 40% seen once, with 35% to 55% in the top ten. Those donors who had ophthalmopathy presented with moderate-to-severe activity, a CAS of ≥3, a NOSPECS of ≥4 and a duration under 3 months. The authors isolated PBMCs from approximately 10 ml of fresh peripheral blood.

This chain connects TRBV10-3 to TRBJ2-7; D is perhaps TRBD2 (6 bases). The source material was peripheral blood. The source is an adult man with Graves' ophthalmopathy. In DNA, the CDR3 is TGTGCCATCAGTATGAGCGGGCCGTACGAGCAGTACTTC. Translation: CAISMSGPYEQYF.